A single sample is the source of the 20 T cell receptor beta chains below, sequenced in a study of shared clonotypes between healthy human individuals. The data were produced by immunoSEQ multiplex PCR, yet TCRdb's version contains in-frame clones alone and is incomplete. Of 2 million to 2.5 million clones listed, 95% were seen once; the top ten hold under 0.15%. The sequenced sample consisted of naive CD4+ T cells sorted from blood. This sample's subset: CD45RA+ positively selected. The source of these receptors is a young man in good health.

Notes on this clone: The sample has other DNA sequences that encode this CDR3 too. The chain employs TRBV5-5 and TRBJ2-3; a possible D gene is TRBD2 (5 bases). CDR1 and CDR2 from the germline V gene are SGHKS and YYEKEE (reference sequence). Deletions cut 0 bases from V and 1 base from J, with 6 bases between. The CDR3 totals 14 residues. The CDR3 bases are TGTGCCAGCAGCTTGGGGGGAGGCACAGATACGCAGTATTTT. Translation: CASSLGGGTDTQYF.

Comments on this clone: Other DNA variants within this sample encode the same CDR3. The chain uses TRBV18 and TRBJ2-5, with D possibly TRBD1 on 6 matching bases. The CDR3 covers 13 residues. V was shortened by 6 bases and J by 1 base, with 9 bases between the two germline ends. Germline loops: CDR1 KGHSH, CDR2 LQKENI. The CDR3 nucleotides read TGTGCCAGCTCCCCAGGGGCCCAAGAGACCCAGTACTTC. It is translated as CASSPGAQETQYF. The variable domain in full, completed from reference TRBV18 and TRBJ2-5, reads NAGVMQNPRHLVRRRGQEARLRCSPMKGHSHVYWYRQLPEEGLKFMVYLQKENIIDESGMPKERFSAEFPKEGPSILRIQQVVRGDSAAYFCASSPGAQETQYFGPGTRLLVL.

The CDR3 DNA follows: TGTGCCTGGAGTGTAAGACAGGGCAATGGGCAGCCCCAGCATTTT. Encoded protein: CAWSVRQGNGQPQHF. V is TRBV30 and J is TRBJ1-5; TRBD1 matches at 7 bases. The CDR3 extends over 15 amino acids. Per the germline V gene, CDR1 is GTSNPN and CDR2 is SVGIG (reference sequence). The V gene end was trimmed by 0 bases and the J gene end by 7 bases; junction bases not matched to a gene: 9.

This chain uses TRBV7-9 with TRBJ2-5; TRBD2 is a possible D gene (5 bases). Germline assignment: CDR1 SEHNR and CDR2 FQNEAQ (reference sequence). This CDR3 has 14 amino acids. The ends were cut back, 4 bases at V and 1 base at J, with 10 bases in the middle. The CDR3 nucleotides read TGTGCCAGCAGCTCTATAGCGCCCCAAGAGACCCAGTACTTC. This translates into CASSSIAPQETQYF.

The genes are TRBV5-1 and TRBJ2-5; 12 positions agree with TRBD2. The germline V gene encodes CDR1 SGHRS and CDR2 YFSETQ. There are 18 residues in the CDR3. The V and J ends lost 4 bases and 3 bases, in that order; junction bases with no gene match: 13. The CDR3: CASSASGGVKASKETQYF. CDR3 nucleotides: TGCGCCAGCAGCGCTAGCGGGGGGGTAAAGGCCTCGAAAGAGACCCAGTACTTC. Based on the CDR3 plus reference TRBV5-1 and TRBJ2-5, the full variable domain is KAGVTQTPRYLIKTRGQQVTLSCSPISGHRSVSWYQQTPGQGLQFLFEYFSETQRNKGNFPGRFSGRQFSNSRSEMNVSTLELGDSALYLCASSASGGVKASKETQYFGPGTRLLVL.

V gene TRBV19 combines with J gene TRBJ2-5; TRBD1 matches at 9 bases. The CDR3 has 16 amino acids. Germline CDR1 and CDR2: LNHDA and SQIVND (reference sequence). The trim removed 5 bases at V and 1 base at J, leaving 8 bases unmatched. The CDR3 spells CASSRRGQGPQETQYF. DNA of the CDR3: TGTGCCAGTAGTCGGAGAGGACAGGGGCCCCAAGAGACCCAGTACTTC.

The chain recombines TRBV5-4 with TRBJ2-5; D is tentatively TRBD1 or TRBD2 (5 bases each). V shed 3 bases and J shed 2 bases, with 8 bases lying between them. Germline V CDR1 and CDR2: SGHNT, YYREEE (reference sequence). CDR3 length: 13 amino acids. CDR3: CASSWGRQETQYF. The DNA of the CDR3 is TGTGCCAGCAGCTGGGGACGGCAAGAGACCCAGTACTTC.

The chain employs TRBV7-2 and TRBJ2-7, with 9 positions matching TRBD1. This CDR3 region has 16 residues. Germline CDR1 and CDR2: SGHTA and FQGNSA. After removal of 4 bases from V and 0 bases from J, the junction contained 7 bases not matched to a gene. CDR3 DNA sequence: TGTGCCAGCAGCTCAGCTCCGACAGGGGGCTCCTACGAGCAGTACTTC. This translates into CASSSAPTGGSYEQYF.

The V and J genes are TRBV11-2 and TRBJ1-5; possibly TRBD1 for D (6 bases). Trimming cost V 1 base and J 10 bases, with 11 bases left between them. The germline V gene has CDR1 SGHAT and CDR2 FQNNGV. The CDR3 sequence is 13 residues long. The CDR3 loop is CASSLGWTEPQHF. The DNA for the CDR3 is TGTGCCAGCAGCTTAGGTTGGACAGAACCCCAGCATTTT. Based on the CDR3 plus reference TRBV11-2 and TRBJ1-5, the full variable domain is EAGVAQSPRYKIIEKRQSVAFWCNPISGHATLYWYQQILGQGPKLLIQFQNNGVVDDSQLPKDRFSAERLKGVDSTLKIQPAKLEDSAVYLCASSLGWTEPQHFGDGTRLSIL.

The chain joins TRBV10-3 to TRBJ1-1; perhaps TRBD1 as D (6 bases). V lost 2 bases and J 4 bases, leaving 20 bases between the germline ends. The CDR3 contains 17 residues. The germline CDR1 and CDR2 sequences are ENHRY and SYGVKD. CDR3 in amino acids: CAISETHGKGGRTEAFF. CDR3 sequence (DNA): TGTGCCATCAGTGAGACGCACGGGAAGGGGGGTCGCACTGAAGCTTTCTTT.

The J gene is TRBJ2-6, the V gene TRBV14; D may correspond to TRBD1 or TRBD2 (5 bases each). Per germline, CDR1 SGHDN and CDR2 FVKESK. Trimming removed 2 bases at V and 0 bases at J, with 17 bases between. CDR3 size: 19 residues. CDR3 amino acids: CASSQRGPGTLSGANVLTF. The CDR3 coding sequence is TGTGCCAGCAGCCAAAGGGGTCCGGGAACCCTCTCTGGGGCCAACGTCCTGACTTTC.

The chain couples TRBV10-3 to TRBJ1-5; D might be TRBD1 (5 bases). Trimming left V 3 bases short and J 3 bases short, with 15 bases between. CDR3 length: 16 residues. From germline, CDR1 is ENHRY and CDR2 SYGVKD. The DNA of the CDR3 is TGTGCCATCAGTGACAGTTGGGCAGGGAACAATCAGCCCCAGCATTTT. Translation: CAISDSWAGNNQPQHF.

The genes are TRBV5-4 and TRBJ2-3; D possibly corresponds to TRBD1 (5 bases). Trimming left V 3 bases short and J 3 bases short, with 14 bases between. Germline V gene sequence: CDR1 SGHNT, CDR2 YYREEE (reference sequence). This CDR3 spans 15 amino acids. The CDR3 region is CASSSPAGSTDTQYF. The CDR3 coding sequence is TGTGCCAGCAGCTCCCCGGCAGGGTCAACAGATACGCAGTATTTT.

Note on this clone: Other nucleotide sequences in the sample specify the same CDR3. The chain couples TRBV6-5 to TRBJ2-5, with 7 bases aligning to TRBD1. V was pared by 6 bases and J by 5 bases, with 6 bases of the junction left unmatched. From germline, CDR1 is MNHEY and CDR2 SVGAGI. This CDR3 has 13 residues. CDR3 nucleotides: TGTGCCAGCAGGCGGACAGGAAGGGAGACCCAGTACTTC. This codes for CASRRTGRETQYF.

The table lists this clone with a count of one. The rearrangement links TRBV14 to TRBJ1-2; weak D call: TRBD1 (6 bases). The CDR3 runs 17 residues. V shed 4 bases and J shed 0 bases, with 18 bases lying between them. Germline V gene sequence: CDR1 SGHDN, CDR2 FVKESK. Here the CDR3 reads CASSPPGRGYSNYGYTF. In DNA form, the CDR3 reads TGTGCCAGCAGCCCCCCGGGCAGGGGATATTCTAACTATGGCTACACCTTC. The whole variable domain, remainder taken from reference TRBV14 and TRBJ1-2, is EAGVTQFPSHSVIEKGQTVTLRCDPISGHDNLYWYRRVMGKEIKFLLHFVKESKQDESGMPNNRFLAERTGGTYSTLKVQPAELEDSGVYFCASSPPGRGYSNYGYTFGSGTRLTVV.

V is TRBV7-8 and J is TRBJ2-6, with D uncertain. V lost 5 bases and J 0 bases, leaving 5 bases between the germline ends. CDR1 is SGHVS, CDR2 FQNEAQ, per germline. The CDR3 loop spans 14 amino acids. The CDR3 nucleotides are TGTGCCAGCAGCGAAGGCTCTGGGGCCAACGTCCTGACTTTC. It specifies CASSEGSGANVLTF. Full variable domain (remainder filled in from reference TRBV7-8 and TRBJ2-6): GAGVSQSPRYKVAKRGQDVALRCDPISGHVSLFWYQQALGQGPEFLTYFQNEAQLDKSGLPSDRFFAERPEGSVSTLKIQRTQQEDSAVYLCASSEGSGANVLTFGAGSRLTVL.

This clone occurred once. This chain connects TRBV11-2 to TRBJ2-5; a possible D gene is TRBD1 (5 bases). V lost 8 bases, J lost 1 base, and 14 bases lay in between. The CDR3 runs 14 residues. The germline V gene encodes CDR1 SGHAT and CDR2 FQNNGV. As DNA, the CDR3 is TGTGCCAGCTCATGGGTAGACAGCCAAGAGACCCAGTACTTC. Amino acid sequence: CASSWVDSQETQYF. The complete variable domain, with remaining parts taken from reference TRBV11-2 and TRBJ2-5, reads EAGVAQSPRYKIIEKRQSVAFWCNPISGHATLYWYQQILGQGPKLLIQFQNNGVVDDSQLPKDRFSAERLKGVDSTLKIQPAKLEDSAVYLCASSWVDSQETQYFGPGTRLLVL.

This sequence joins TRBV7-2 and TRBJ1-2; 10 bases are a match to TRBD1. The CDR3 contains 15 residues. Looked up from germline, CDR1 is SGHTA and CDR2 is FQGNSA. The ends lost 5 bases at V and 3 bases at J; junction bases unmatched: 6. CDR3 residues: CASSNRGTGDYGYTF. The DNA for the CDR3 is TGTGCCAGCAGCAATCGGGGGACAGGGGACTATGGCTACACCTTC.

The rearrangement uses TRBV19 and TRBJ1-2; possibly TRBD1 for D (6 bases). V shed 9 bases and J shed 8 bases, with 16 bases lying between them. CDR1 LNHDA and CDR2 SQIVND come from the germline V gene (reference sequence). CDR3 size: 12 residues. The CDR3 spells CASNGRGHGYTF. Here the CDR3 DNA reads TGTGCCAGCAACGGCCGGGGGCACGGCTACACCTTC.

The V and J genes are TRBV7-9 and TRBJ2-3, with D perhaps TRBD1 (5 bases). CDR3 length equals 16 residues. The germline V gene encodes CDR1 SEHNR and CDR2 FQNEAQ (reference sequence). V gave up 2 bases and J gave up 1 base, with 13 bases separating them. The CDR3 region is CASSLTSVGGTDTQYF. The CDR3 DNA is TGTGCCAGCAGCTTAACGTCAGTAGGGGGCACAGATACGCAGTATTTT. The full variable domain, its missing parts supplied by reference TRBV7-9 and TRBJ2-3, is DTGVSQNPRHKITKRGQNVTFRCDPISEHNRLYWYRQTLGQGPEFLTYFQNEAQLEKSRLLSDRFSAERPKGSFSTLEIQRTEQGDSAMYLCASSLTSVGGTDTQYFGPGTRLTVL.